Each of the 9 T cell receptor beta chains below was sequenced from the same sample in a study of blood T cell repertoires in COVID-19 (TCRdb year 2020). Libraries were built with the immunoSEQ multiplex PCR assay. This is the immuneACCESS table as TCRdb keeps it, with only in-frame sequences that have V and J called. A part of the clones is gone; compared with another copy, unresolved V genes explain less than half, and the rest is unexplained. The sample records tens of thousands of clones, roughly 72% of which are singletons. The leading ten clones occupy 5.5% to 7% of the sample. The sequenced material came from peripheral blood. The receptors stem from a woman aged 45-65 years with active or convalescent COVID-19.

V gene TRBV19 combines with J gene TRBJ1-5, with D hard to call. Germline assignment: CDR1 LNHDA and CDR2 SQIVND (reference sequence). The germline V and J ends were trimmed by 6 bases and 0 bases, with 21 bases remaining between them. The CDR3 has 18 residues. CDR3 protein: CASRLIAGNLLSNQPQHF. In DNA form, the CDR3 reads TGTGCCAGTAGACTCATAGCGGGGAACCTACTTAGCAATCAGCCCCAGCATTTT.

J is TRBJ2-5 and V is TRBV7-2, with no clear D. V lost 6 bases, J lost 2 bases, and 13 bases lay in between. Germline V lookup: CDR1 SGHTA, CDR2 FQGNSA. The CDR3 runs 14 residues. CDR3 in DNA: TGTGCCAGCAGTAGTCTCTCCCGGCAAGAGACCCAGTACTTC. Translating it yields CASSSLSRQETQYF.

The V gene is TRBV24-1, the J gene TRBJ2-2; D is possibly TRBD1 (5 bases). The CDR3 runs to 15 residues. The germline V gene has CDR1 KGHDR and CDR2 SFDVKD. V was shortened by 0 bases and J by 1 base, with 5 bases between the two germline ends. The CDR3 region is CATSDLQGNTGELFF. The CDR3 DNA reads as TGTGCCACCAGTGATTTGCAGGGGAACACCGGGGAGCTGTTTTTT.

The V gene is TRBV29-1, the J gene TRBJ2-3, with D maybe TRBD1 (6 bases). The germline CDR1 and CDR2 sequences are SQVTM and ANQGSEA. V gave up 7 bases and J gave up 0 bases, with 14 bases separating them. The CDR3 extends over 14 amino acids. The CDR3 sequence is CSAVGGGSTDTQYF. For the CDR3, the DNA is TGCAGCGCCGTTGGGGGCGGTAGCACAGATACGCAGTATTTT.

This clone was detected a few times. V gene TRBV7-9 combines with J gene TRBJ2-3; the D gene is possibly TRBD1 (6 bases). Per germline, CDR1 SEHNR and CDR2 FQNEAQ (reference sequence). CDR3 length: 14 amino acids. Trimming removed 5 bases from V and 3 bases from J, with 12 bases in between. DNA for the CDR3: TGTGCCAGCAGCAACACAGGGTCAACAGATACGCAGTATTTT. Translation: CASSNTGSTDTQYF. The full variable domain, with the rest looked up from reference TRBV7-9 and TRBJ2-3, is DTGVSQNPRHKITKRGQNVTFRCDPISEHNRLYWYRQTLGQGPEFLTYFQNEAQLEKSRLLSDRFSAERPKGSFSTLEIQRTEQGDSAMYLCASSNTGSTDTQYFGPGTRLTVL.

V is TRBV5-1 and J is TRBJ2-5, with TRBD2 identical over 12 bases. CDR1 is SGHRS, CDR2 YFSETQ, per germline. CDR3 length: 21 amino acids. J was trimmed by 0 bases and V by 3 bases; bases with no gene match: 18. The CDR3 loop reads CASSWLAGGIRAPTNQETQYF. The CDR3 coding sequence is TGCGCCAGCAGCTGGCTAGCGGGAGGGATTAGGGCCCCAACTAACCAAGAGACCCAGTACTTC.

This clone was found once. In DNA form, the CDR3 reads TGTGCCAGCAGTCCAGGACAGGACCTTAATGAAAAACTGTTTTTT. This codes for CASSPGQDLNEKLFF. The rearrangement uses TRBV6-6 and TRBJ1-4; 7 bases agree with TRBD1. Unmatched junction bases numbered 7, after V lost 5 bases and J lost 4 bases. CDR3 length: 15 amino acids. Germline lookup yields CDR1 MNHNY and CDR2 SVGAGI (reference sequence).

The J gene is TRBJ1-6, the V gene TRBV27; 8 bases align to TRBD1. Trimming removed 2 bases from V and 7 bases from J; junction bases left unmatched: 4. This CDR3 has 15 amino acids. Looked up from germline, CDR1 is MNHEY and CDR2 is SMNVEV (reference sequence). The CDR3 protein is CASSLLTGENSPLHF. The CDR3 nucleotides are TGTGCCAGCAGTTTACTGACAGGGGAGAATTCACCCCTCCACTTT.

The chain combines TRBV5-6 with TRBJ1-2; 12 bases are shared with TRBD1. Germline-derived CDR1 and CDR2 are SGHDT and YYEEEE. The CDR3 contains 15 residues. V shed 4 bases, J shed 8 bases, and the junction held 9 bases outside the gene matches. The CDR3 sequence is CASSQQGQGAGGYTF. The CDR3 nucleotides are TGTGCCAGCAGCCAGCAGGGACAGGGGGCAGGAGGCTACACCTTC.